The sequence of this T cell receptor beta chain was determined in a study of neurological immune-mediated disorders. cDNA synthesis was performed by 5'RACE with 10-nucleotide random UMIs. TCRdb fed the 5' RACE reads into MiXCR, producing one record per CDR3 protein. This table holds about 48,000 distinct CDR3 sequences, 25% found once. V gave up 0 bases and J gave up 2 bases, with 10 bases separating them. The V gene's germline CDR1 is SGHRS and CDR2 YFSETQ. The CDR3 runs 15 residues. The V call is TRBV5-1, the J call TRBJ2-3; D is uncertain. What was sequenced was PBMCs. The sequence was collected from a woman between 65 and 79 years old in good health. The CDR3 DNA is TGCGCCAGCAGCTTGGGGCTAGGCCCCACAGATACGCAGTATTTT. It translates to CASSLGLGPTDTQYF.